In this sample, the clone carrying this T cell receptor beta chain turned up a few times. What it binds is unknown. This specimen belongs to a study of a mutant IDH1 vaccine in newly diagnosed glioma. For the study at large: Patients had received radiotherapy, temozolomide, or both previously, most receiving both. Study results and limitations: Vaccine-induced immune responses occurred in over 80% of patients. Pseudoprogression appeared unlinked to shifts in leading peripheral T cell clonotypes.

Generated by immunoSEQ multiplex PCR, the TCRdb table keeps only in-frame clones and is missing some. Of approximately 60,000 clones in the sample, 74% were seen once. This CDR3 comprises 13 residues. V lost 6 bases and J lost 9, with 15 bases in between. CDR1 is LNHDA, CDR2 SQIVND, per germline (reference sequence). The time point is: week 35, safety follow-up. Doses consisted of 300 ug of mutant IDH1 20-mer peptide each, paired with topical imiquimod. The chain combines TRBV19 with TRBJ2-1; perhaps TRBD2 as D (6 bases). The sequencing here drew on PBMCs, taken from a glioma patient whose treatment included an IDH1 peptide vaccine. This receptor was taken from a man aged 50 or older with glioma. The CDR3 spells CASSRGGGGEQFF. The CDR3 DNA reads as TGTGCCAGTAGCCGAGGTGGGGGAGGTGAGCAGTTCTTC.